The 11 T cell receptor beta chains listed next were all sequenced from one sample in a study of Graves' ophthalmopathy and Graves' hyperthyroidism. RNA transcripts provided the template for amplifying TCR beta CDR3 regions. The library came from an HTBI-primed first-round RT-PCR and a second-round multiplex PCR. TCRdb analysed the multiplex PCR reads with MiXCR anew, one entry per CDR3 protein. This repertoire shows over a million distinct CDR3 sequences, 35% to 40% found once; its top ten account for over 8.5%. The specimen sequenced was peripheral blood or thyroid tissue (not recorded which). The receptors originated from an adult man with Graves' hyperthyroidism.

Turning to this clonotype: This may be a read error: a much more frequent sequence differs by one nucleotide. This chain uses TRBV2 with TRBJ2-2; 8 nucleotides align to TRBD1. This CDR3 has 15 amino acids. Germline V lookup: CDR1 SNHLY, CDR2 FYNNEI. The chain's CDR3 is CAGRDPGGETGELFF. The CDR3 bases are TGTGCCGGCAGAGACCCAGGGGGCGAGACCGGGGAGCTGTTTTTT.

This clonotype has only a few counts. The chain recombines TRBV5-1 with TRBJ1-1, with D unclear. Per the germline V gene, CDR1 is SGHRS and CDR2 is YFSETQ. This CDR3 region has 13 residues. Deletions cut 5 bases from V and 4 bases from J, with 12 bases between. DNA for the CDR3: TGCGCCAGCAGGCGTCAAGTGGGCACTGAAGCTTTCTTT. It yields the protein CASRRQVGTEAFF.

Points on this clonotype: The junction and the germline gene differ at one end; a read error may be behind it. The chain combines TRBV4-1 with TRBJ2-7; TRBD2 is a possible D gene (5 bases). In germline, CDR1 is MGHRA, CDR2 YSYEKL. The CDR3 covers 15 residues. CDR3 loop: CASSQDPGFSYGQYF. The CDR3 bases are TGCGCCAGCAGCCAAGACCCGGGATTTTCCTACGGGCAGTACTTC.

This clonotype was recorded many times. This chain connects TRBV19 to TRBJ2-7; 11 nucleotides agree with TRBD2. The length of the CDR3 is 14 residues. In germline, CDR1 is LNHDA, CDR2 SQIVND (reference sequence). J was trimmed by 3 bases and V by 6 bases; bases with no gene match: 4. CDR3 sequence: CASRRGLADYEQYF. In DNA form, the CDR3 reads TGTGCCAGTAGGAGGGGACTAGCGGACTACGAGCAGTACTTC.

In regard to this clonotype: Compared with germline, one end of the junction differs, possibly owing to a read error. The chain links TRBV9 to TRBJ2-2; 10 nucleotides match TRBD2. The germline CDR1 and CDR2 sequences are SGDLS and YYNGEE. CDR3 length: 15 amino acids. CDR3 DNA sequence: TGTGCAAGCACCTTCGGGACTAGCGTCTCCGGGGAGCTGTTTTTT. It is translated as CASTFGTSVSGELFF.

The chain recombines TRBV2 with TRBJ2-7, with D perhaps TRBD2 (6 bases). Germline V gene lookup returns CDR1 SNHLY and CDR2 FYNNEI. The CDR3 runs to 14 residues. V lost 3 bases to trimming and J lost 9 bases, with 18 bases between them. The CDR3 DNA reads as TGTGCCAGCAGTGAGGGCCCCGGAGGGCTCTGGCAGTACTTC. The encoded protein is CASSEGPGGLWQYF.

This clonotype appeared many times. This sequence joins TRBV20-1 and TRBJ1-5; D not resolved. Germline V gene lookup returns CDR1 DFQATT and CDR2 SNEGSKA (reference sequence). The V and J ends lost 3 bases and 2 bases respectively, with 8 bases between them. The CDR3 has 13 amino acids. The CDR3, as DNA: TGCAGTGCTAGGGGCCGAGGCAATCAGCCCCAGCATTTT. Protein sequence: CSARGRGNQPQHF.

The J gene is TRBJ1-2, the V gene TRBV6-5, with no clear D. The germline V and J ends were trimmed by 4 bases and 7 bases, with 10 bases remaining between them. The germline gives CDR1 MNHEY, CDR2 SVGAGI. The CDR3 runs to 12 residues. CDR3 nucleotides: TGTGCCAGCAGTTTCTTATTGAGTGGCTACACCTTC. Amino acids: CASSFLLSGYTF.

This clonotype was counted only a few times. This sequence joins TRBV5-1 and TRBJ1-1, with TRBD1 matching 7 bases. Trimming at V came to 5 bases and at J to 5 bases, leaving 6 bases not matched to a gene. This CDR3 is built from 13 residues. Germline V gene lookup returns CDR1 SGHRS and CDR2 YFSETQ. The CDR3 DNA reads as TGCGCCAGCAGGCAGACAGGGCGAACTGAAGCTTTCTTT. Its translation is CASRQTGRTEAFF.

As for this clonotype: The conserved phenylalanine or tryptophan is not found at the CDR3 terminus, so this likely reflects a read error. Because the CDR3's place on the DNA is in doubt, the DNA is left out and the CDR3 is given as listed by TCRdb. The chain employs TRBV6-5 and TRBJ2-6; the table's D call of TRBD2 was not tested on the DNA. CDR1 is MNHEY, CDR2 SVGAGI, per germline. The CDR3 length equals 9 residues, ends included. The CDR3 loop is CASSYSRLA.

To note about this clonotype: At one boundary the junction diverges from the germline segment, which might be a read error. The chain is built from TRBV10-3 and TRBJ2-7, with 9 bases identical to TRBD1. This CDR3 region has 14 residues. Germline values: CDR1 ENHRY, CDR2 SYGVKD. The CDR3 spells CASSYEDRGYEQYF. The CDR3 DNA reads TGTGCCAGCAGTTACGAGGACAGGGGCTACGAGCAGTACTTC.